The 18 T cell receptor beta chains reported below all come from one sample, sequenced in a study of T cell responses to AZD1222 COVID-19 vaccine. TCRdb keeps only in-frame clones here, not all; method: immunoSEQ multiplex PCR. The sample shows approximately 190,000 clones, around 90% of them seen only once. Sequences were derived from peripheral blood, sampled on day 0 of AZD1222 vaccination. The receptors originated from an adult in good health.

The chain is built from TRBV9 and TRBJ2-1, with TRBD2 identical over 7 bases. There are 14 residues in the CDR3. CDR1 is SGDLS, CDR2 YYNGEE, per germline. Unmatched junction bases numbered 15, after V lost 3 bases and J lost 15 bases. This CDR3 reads CASSEANRDYLLFF. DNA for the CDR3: TGTGCCAGCAGCGAGGCAAACCGGGACTACTTACTGTTCTTC.

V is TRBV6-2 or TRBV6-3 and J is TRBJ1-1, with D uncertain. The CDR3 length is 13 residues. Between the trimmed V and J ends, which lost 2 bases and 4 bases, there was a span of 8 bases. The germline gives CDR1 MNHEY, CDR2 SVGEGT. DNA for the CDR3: TGTGCCAGCAGTTACCCATTTTCCACTGAAGCTTTCTTT. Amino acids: CASSYPFSTEAFF.

CDR3 sequence reads: CASSEFGQGWYNEQFF. Written as DNA, the CDR3 is TGTGCCAGCAGTGAATTTGGTCAGGGTTGGTACAATGAGCAGTTCTTC. V gene TRBV2 combines with J gene TRBJ2-1; possibly TRBD1 for D (5 bases). Trimming took off 2 bases at V and 4 bases at J, with 15 bases between the two ends. This CDR3 is built from 16 residues. Germline loops: CDR1 SNHLY, CDR2 FYNNEI.

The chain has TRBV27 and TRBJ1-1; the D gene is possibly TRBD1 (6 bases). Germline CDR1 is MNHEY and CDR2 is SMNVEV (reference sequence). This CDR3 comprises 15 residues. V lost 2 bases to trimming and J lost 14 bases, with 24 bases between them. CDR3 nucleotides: TGTGCCAGCAGTTTAACCCCGGGGGACATTACAAGTGCGTTCTTT. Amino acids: CASSLTPGDITSAFF.

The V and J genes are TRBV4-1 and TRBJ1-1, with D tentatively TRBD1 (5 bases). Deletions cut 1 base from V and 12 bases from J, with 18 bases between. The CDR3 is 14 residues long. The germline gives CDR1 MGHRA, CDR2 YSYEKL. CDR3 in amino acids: CASSQVFGTDITFF. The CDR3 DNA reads TGCGCCAGCAGCCAAGTGTTCGGGACGGACATCACTTTCTTT.

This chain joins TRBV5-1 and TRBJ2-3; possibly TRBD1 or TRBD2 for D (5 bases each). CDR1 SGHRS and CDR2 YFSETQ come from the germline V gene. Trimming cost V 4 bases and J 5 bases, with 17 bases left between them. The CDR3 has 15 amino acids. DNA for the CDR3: TGCGCCAGCAGCCTGGGGGTGATGGCCGAAGATACGCAGTATTTT. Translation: CASSLGVMAEDTQYF.

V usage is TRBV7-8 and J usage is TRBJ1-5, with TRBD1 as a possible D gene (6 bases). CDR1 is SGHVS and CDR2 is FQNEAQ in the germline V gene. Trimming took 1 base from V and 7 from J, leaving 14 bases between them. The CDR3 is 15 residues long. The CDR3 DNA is TGTGCCAGCAGCTTAGAAGGGGGAGTGGGACAGCCCCAGCATTTT. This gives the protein CASSLEGGVGQPQHF.

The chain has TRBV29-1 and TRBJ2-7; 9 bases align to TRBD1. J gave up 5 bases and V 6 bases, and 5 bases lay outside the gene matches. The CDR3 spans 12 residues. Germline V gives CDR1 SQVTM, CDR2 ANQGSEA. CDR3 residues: CSVRDRVHEQYF. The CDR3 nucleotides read TGCAGCGTCCGGGACAGGGTCCACGAGCAGTACTTC.

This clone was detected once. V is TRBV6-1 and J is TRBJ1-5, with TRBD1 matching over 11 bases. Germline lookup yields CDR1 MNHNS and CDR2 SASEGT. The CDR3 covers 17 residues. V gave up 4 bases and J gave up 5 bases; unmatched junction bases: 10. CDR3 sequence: CASSGGTGGAYDQPQHF. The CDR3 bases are TGTGCCAGCAGTGGGGGGACAGGGGGGGCGTACGATCAGCCCCAGCATTTT.

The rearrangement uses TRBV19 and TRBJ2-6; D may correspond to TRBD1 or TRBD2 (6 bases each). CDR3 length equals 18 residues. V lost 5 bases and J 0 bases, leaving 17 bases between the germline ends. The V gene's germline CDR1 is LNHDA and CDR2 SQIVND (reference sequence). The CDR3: CASSLPGHGSSGANVLTF. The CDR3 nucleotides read TGTGCCAGTAGTTTACCGGGACACGGGAGCTCTGGGGCCAACGTCCTGACTTTC.

The CDR3, as DNA: TGTGCCAGCAGTTATGGGGTTACGGTTGGCGCAGATACGCAGTATTTT. Translated, it gives CASSYGVTVGADTQYF. This chain joins TRBV27 and TRBJ2-3; D is unresolved. CDR1 is MNHEY, CDR2 SMNVEV, per germline (reference sequence). Trimming stripped 4 bases from V and 4 bases from J, with 18 bases between. CDR3 length equals 16 residues.

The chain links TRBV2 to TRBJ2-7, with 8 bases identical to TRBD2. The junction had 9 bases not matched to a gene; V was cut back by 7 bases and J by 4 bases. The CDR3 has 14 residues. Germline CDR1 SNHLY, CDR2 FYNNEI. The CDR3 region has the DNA TGTGCCAGCAATAAGGGACTAGGAGAATACGAGCAGTACTTC. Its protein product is CASNKGLGEYEQYF.

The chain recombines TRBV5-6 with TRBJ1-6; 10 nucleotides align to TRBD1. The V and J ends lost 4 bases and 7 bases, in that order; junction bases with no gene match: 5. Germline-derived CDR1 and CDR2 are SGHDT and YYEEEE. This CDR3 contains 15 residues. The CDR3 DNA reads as TGTGCCAGCAGCCCCGGGACAGGGGACAATTCACCCCTCCACTTT. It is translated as CASSPGTGDNSPLHF.

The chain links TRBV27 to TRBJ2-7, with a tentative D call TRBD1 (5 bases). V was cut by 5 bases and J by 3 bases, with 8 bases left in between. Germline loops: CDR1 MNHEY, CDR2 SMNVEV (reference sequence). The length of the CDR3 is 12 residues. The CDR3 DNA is TGTGCCAGCAGTCCCACAGGCTACGAGCAGTACTTC. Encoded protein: CASSPTGYEQYF.

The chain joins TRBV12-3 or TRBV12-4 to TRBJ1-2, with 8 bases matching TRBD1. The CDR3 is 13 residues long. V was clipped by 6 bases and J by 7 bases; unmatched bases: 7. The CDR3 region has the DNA TGTGCCAGCAGAGGACAGGGTTCAGGTGGCTACACCTTC. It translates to CASRGQGSGGYTF.

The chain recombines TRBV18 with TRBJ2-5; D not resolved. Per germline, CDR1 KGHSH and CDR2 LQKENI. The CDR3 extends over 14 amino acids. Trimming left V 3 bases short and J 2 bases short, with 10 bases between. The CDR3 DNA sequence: TGTGCCAGCTCACCGTCGGCAGAACAAGAGACCCAGTACTTC. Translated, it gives CASSPSAEQETQYF. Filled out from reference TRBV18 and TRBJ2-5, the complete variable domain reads NAGVMQNPRHLVRRRGQEARLRCSPMKGHSHVYWYRQLPEEGLKFMVYLQKENIIDESGMPKERFSAEFPKEGPSILRIQQVVRGDSAAYFCASSPSAEQETQYFGPGTRLLVL.

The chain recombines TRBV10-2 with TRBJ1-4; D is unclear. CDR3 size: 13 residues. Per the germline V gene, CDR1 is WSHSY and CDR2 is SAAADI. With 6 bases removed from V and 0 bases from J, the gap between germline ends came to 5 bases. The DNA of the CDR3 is TGCGCCAGCAGGGAAGCAACTAATGAAAAACTGTTTTTT. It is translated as CASREATNEKLFF.

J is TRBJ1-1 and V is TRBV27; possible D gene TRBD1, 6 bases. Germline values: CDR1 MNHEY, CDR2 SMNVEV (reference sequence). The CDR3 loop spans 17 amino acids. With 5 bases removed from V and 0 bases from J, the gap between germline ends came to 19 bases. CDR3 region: CASSPRPTGSMNTEAFF. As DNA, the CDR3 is TGTGCCAGCAGTCCTAGACCGACAGGCTCCATGAACACTGAAGCTTTCTTT.